This T cell receptor beta chain emerged from a study of cytomegalovirus exposure and HLA in healthy donors. The CDR3 loop spans 13 amino acids. CDR1 and CDR2 (germline): MNHEY, SVGAGI. V lost 5 bases and J lost 6, with 11 bases in between. It was with 60 Vbeta and 13 Jbeta primers that the PCR ran. Profiling relied on immunoSEQ multiplex PCR, and the TCRdb table lists in-frame clones only, not all of them. The sample yields under 200,000 clones, 75% to 90% seen once. The TCR originated in a man aged 25 to 40 in good health and CMV-seronegative. The source material was PBMCs. This sequence joins TRBV6-5 and TRBJ1-5, with a tentative D call TRBD1 (5 bases). The CDR3 spells CASSPDGAQPQHF. The CDR3 DNA is TGTGCCAGCAGTCCCGATGGGGCTCAGCCCCAGCATTTT.